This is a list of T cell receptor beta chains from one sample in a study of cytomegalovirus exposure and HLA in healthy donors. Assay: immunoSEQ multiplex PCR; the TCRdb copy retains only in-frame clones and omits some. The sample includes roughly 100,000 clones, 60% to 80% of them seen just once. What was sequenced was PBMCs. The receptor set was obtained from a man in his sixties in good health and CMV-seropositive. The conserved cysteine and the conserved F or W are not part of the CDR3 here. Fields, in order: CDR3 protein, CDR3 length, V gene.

CDR3aa: ASSPPAGGPRDTQY
len: 14
v_gene: TRBV9

CDR3aa: ASSYSTDSGYEQY
len: 13
v_gene: TRBV6-6

CDR3aa: ASSYGGASSYNEQF
len: 14
v_gene: TRBV7-6

CDR3aa: ATSRDKGAGGYT
len: 12
v_gene: TRBV15

CDR3aa: AWRGNTEAF
len: 9
v_gene: TRBV30

CDR3aa: ASSLAGGTYGYT
len: 12
v_gene: TRBV7-2

CDR3aa: ASGTALAGTQY
len: 11
v_gene: TRBV12-5

CDR3aa: ASSPGENTEAF
len: 11
v_gene: TRBV18

CDR3aa: ASSFSSNQETQY
len: 12
v_gene: TRBV7-9

CDR3aa: ASSSSANEKLF
len: 11
v_gene: TRBV5-4

CDR3aa: ASSLGGLLNYGYT
len: 13
v_gene: TRBV9